The sample holds a few counts of the clone carrying this TCR beta chain. No antigen is known for it. There are 15 residues in the CDR3. The germline V gene has CDR1 MNHGY and CDR2 SAAAGT. The V gene lost 2 bases and the J gene lost 3 bases, with 14 bases spanning the gap. These data originate in a study of beta chain features in type 1 diabetes. The study's findings and limits: Significant though moderate, a shortening of TCRB CDR3s appeared in all four CD4+ subsets of Type 1 diabetes patients.

The sequenced template was cDNA made from the entire isolated RNA. Data came from immunoSEQ multiplex PCR; TCRdb stores just in-frame clones and leaves some out. The sample lists about 150,000 clones; 10% were seen once. The TCR sequence derives from a man aged 25 to 40 with type 1 diabetes. The chain is built from TRBV6-8 and TRBJ2-7, with D possibly TRBD2 on 7 matching bases. The sample comprised central memory CD4+ T cells from blood. The CDR3 DNA reads TGTGCCAGCAGTTACGCGGGCGGGGGCGTCTACGAGCAGTACTTC. It codes for CASSYAGGGVYEQYF.